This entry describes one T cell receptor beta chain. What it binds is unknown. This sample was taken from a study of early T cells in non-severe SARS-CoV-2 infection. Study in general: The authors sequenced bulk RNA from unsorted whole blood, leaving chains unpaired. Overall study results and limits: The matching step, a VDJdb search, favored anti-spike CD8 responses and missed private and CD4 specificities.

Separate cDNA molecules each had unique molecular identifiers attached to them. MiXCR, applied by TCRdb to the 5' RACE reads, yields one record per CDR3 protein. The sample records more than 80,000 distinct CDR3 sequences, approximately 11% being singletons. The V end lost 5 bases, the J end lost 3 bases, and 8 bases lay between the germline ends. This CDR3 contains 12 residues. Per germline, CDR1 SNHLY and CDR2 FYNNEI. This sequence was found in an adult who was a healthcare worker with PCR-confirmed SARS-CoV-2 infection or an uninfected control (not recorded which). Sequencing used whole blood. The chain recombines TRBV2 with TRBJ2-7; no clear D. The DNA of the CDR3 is TGTGCCAGCAGTTATCCCTACTACGAGCAGTACTTC. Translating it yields CASSYPYYEQYF.